One sample yielded the 30 T cell receptor beta chains listed below, sequenced in a study of cytomegalovirus exposure and HLA in healthy donors. Profiled with immunoSEQ multiplex PCR; TCRdb holds only in-frame clones, not every one. This table has 150,000 to 200,000 clones, roughly 84% appearing once. The sequenced sample consisted of PBMCs. These receptors came from a woman under 30 in good health and CMV-seropositive.

The chain links TRBV18 to TRBJ2-1, with D perhaps TRBD1 (5 bases). V was trimmed by 3 bases and J by 2 bases, leaving 11 bases between them. The CDR3 runs to 15 residues. CDR1 and CDR2 from the germline V gene are KGHSH and LQKENI. CDR3 residues: CASSPRGEPYNEQFF. The CDR3 DNA reads TGTGCCAGCTCACCTAGGGGCGAACCCTACAATGAGCAGTTCTTC.

The rearrangement links TRBV18 to TRBJ1-5; TRBD1 matches at 7 bases. CDR1 is KGHSH, CDR2 LQKENI, per germline. This CDR3 region has 18 residues. V was clipped by 6 bases and J by 3 bases; unmatched bases: 17. The CDR3 region has the DNA TGTGCCAGCTCTCTTCGCCCACGGGACAGCCTCTTCAATCAGCCCCAGCATTTT. This sequence encodes CASSLRPRDSLFNQPQHF.

The chain uses TRBV18 and TRBJ1-1; tentatively, D is TRBD1 (5 bases). The CDR3 has 13 amino acids. Trimming took off 5 bases at V and 1 base at J, with 8 bases between the two ends. Germline values: CDR1 KGHSH, CDR2 LQKENI. The CDR3 DNA reads TGTGCCAGCTCAGAGACAGAGAACACTGAAGCTTTCTTT. The encoded protein is CASSETENTEAFF.

V and J are TRBV10-3 and TRBJ1-2, with D possibly TRBD1 on 5 matching bases. CDR3 size: 13 residues. Per germline, CDR1 ENHRY and CDR2 SYGVKD. Trimming cost V 4 bases and J 2 bases, with 8 bases left between them. CDR3 protein: CAISVDSNYGYTF. The CDR3 DNA sequence: TGTGCCATCAGTGTTGACAGCAACTATGGCTACACCTTC.

This chain joins TRBV11-2 and TRBJ1-2; unclear D gene. The germline V gene has CDR1 SGHAT and CDR2 FQNNGV. The CDR3 loop spans 18 amino acids. V shed 0 bases and J shed 0 bases, with 17 bases lying between them. CDR3 loop: CASSLDLDRGIANYGYTF. The DNA for the CDR3 is TGTGCCAGCAGCTTAGATCTCGACCGAGGGATAGCTAACTATGGCTACACCTTC.

The chain links TRBV27 to TRBJ1-1; unclear D gene. V lost 7 bases, J lost 2 bases, and 5 bases lay in between. Germline CDR1 and CDR2: MNHEY and SMNVEV (reference sequence). This CDR3 has 11 residues. CDR3 sequence: CASMGNTEAFF. CDR3 bases: TGTGCCAGCATGGGCAACACTGAAGCTTTCTTT.

CDR3 in amino acids: CASSQDRSGYNEQFF. In nucleotides, the CDR3 is TGCGCCAGCAGCCAAGATCGGTCAGGGTACAATGAGCAGTTCTTC. The chain carries TRBV4-1 and TRBJ2-1, with D possibly being TRBD1 (5 bases). Trimming shortened V by 0 bases and J by 4 bases, and 10 bases separated the two germline ends. There are 15 residues in the CDR3. Germline V gene data show CDR1 as MGHRA and CDR2 as YSYEKL.

This chain connects TRBV6-1 to TRBJ1-3; no reliable D call. V lost 11 bases to trimming and J lost 4 bases, with 18 bases between them. Germline V gene sequence: CDR1 MNHNS, CDR2 SASEGT. This CDR3 region has 14 residues. The CDR3 loop reads CAAFGARKGNTIYF. CDR3 coding DNA: TGTGCCGCTTTCGGAGCCCGGAAAGGAAACACCATATATTTT.

A few counts support this clone. Other DNA sequences in the same sample also yield this CDR3. The genes are TRBV19 and TRBJ2-5, with TRBD2 matching over 12 bases. J was trimmed by 2 bases and V by 6 bases; bases with no gene match: 4. The CDR3 spans 15 residues. Germline loops: CDR1 LNHDA, CDR2 SQIVND (reference sequence). The DNA of the CDR3 is TGTGCCAGTAGCCGGACTAGCGGGGATCAAGAGACCCAGTACTTC. This sequence encodes CASSRTSGDQETQYF.

This clone was detected once. The chain is built from TRBV6-5 and TRBJ2-7, with 8 nucleotides matching TRBD2. This CDR3 spans 14 amino acids. V trimming: 4 bases; J trimming: 4 bases; junction bases outside the gene matches: 6. Germline CDR1 reads MNHEY; CDR2 reads SVGAGI. DNA of the CDR3: TGTGCCAGCAGTTCCCGGGAGGGGGTGTACGAGCAGTACTTC. Residues: CASSSREGVYEQYF.

This clone was counted between two and nine times. The chain recombines TRBV5-4 with TRBJ2-5, with 7 bases that match TRBD1. The ends lost 3 bases at V and 3 bases at J; junction bases unmatched: 5. The CDR3 consists of 14 residues. The V gene's germline CDR1 is SGHNT and CDR2 YYREEE (reference sequence). The CDR3 sequence is CASSSTGTEETQYF. The CDR3 DNA reads as TGTGCCAGCAGCTCAACTGGGACAGAAGAGACCCAGTACTTC. Combining the CDR3 with reference TRBV5-4 and TRBJ2-5 gives the whole variable domain ETGVTQSPTHLIKTRGQQVTLRCSSQSGHNTVSWYQQALGQGPQFIFQYYREEENGRGNFPPRFSGLQFPNYSSELNVNALELDDSALYLCASSSTGTEETQYFGPGTRLLVL.

This clone was seen more than once but under ten times. The chain uses TRBV27 and TRBJ1-3; the D is unclear. The CDR3 covers 14 residues. Between the trimmed V and J ends, which lost 6 bases and 0 bases, there was a span of 9 bases. Germline V lookup: CDR1 MNHEY, CDR2 SMNVEV (reference sequence). In DNA form, the CDR3 reads TGTGCCAGCAGCGGGTCTTACTCTGGAAACACCATATATTTT. Translation gives CASSGSYSGNTIYF.

The J gene is TRBJ1-1, the V gene TRBV27, with TRBD1 matching over 7 bases. Germline CDR1 and CDR2: MNHEY and SMNVEV (reference sequence). The CDR3 is 14 amino acids. J gave up 2 bases and V 4 bases, and 4 bases lay outside the gene matches. The CDR3 region has the DNA TGTGCCAGCAGTTCAGGGGGAGCCAACACTGAAGCTTTCTTT. It is translated as CASSSGGANTEAFF.

The chain uses TRBV7-2 and TRBJ2-7; 10 positions agree with TRBD2. This CDR3 has 15 residues. V lost 5 bases, J lost 0 bases, and 4 bases stayed unmatched. CDR1 and CDR2 (germline): SGHTA, FQGNSA. The CDR3 region is CASSISGGFSYEQYF. CDR3 bases: TGTGCCAGCAGCATTAGCGGGGGGTTCTCCTACGAGCAGTACTTC.

This clone occurred a few times. This chain joins TRBV6-5 and TRBJ2-5, with 8 nucleotides matching TRBD2. The V gene's germline CDR1 is MNHEY and CDR2 SVGAGI. V shed 4 bases, J shed 9 bases, and the junction held 7 bases outside the gene matches. This CDR3 region has 13 residues. CDR3 bases: TGTGCCAGCAGTTCTAGCGGGCTCGGGGCCCAGTACTTC. It codes for CASSSSGLGAQYF.

The rearrangement links TRBV27 to TRBJ2-5, with 7 bases fitting TRBD2. The CDR3 is made up of 15 amino acids. The V gene's germline CDR1 is MNHEY and CDR2 SMNVEV (reference sequence). The ends lost 5 bases at V and 3 bases at J; junction bases unmatched: 9. Here the CDR3 DNA reads TGTGCCAGCAGTGAATATAAGGCGGGGGAAGAGACCCAGTACTTC. The encoded protein is CASSEYKAGEETQYF.

V is TRBV5-1 and J is TRBJ1-4; 8 bases map to TRBD1. The germline CDR1 and CDR2 sequences are SGHRS and YFSETQ. V lost 3 bases and J lost 5; bases outside the gene matches: 9. This CDR3 spans 16 amino acids. The CDR3 reads CASSWDRLMTNEKLFF. CDR3 in DNA: TGCGCCAGCAGCTGGGACAGGCTTATGACGAATGAAAAACTGTTTTTT.

The chain combines TRBV19 with TRBJ1-2; D not certain. This CDR3 region has 14 residues. Germline V CDR1 and CDR2: LNHDA, SQIVND (reference sequence). V lost 3 bases, J lost 10 bases, and 18 bases lay in between. The CDR3: CASSIIGIQISYTF. CDR3 nucleotides: TGTGCCAGTAGTATTATCGGGATTCAGATTTCCTACACCTTC.

The chain combines TRBV11-2 with TRBJ2-5, with D unclear. Trimming shortened V by 1 base and J by 5 bases, and 11 bases separated the two germline ends. The germline gives CDR1 SGHAT, CDR2 FQNNGV. CDR3 length equals 14 residues. The CDR3 loop is CASSLGRVSETQYF. The CDR3 region has the DNA TGTGCCAGCAGCTTAGGCCGCGTTTCGGAGACCCAGTACTTC.

The chain couples TRBV5-1 to TRBJ1-1, with 11 bases that match TRBD1. The CDR3 length is 15 residues. Germline V gene lookup returns CDR1 SGHRS and CDR2 YFSETQ. V lost 0 bases and J lost 5; bases outside the gene matches: 3. CDR3 protein: CASSLGTGGSTEAFF. CDR3 bases: TGCGCCAGCAGCTTGGGGACAGGGGGCTCTACTGAAGCTTTCTTT.

The chain links TRBV9 to TRBJ1-1, with D perhaps matching TRBD1 (5 bases). The V gene's germline CDR1 is SGDLS and CDR2 YYNGEE. The ends were cut back, 2 bases at V and 3 bases at J, with 11 bases in the middle. This CDR3 region has 14 residues. The CDR3 DNA reads as TGTGCCAGCAGCGTGCAAGGGGCTGACACTGAAGCTTTCTTT. This encodes CASSVQGADTEAFF. Based on the CDR3 plus reference TRBV9 and TRBJ1-1, the full variable domain is DSGVTQTPKHLITATGQRVTLRCSPRSGDLSVYWYQQSLDQGLQFLIQYYNGEERAKGNILERFSAQQFPDLHSELNLSSLELGDSALYFCASSVQGADTEAFFGQGTRLTVV.

The chain joins TRBV27 to TRBJ2-2, with a tentative D call TRBD2 (6 bases). The germline CDR1 and CDR2 sequences are MNHEY and SMNVEV (reference sequence). Trimming left V 0 bases short and J 4 bases short, with 12 bases between. The CDR3 is made up of 16 amino acids. The CDR3 loop reads CASSLSAGLGTGELFF. As DNA, the CDR3 is TGTGCCAGCAGTTTATCCGCGGGGCTGGGCACCGGGGAGCTGTTTTTT.

The chain is built from TRBV19 and TRBJ1-1, with D possibly matching TRBD1 (6 bases). Germline-derived CDR1 and CDR2 are LNHDA and SQIVND (reference sequence). The CDR3 sequence is 13 residues long. The V and J ends lost 8 bases and 7 bases respectively, with 17 bases between them. CDR3 region: CASLQGQGIEAFF. CDR3 nucleotide sequence: TGTGCCAGTTTGCAGGGGCAAGGAATTGAAGCTTTCTTT. Full variable domain (outside the CDR3, taken from reference TRBV19 and TRBJ1-1): DGGITQSPKYLFRKEGQNVTLSCEQNLNHDAMYWYRQDPGQGLRLIYYSQIVNDFQKGDIAEGYSVSREKKESFPLTVTSAQKNPTAFYLCASLQGQGIEAFFGQGTRLTVV.

The table lists this clone with a count of one. The chain has TRBV6-6 and TRBJ2-1; tentatively, D is TRBD2 (5 bases). Germline loops: CDR1 MNHNY, CDR2 SVGAGI (reference sequence). The CDR3 spans 15 residues. Trimming removed 5 bases from V and 3 bases from J, with 14 bases in between. This CDR3 is CASSPEKGSYNEQFF. In DNA form, the CDR3 reads TGTGCCAGCAGTCCCGAGAAAGGGAGCTACAATGAGCAGTTCTTC.

In nucleotides, the CDR3 is TGTGCCAGCTCAATAGGGAGCTCCTACAATGAGCAGTTCTTC. It yields the protein CASSIGSSYNEQFF. This chain joins TRBV19 and TRBJ2-1; D is perhaps TRBD2 (5 bases). Looked up from germline, CDR1 is LNHDA and CDR2 is SQIVND (reference sequence). Trimming shortened V by 9 bases and J by 0 bases, and 12 bases separated the two germline ends. This CDR3 spans 14 amino acids.

The rearrangement uses TRBV6-6 and TRBJ1-3; 7 nucleotides line up with TRBD1. Trimming took 4 bases from V and 1 from J; bases not matched to a gene: 7. The CDR3 covers 16 residues. Per germline, CDR1 MNHNY and CDR2 SVGAGI (reference sequence). CDR3 sequence (DNA): TGTGCCAGCAGTTCCGAACAGGGGAAGTCTGGAAACACCATATATTTT. It yields the protein CASSSEQGKSGNTIYF.

Written as DNA, the CDR3 is TGTGCCAGCACCGAAGGACAGTACACAGATACGCAGTATTTT. This sequence encodes CASTEGQYTDTQYF. The rearrangement links TRBV9 to TRBJ2-3, with D possibly TRBD1 on 6 matching bases. In germline, CDR1 is SGDLS, CDR2 YYNGEE. The CDR3 is 14 residues long. Trimming took 6 bases from V and 2 from J, leaving 13 bases between them.

This clone was seen a single time. The chain has TRBV15 and TRBJ2-2, with 10 positions matching TRBD2. Looked up from germline, CDR1 is LNHNV and CDR2 is YYDKDF (reference sequence). The length of the CDR3 is 17 residues. J gave up 6 bases and V 0 bases, and 7 bases lay outside the gene matches. CDR3 coding DNA: TGTGCCACCAGCAGAGATCTACTAGCGGGGAGGTCCGGGGAGCTGTTTTTT. As protein: CATSRDLLAGRSGELFF.

V gene TRBV7-9 combines with J gene TRBJ2-1; TRBD1 agrees at 7 bases. CDR3 length equals 15 residues. V lost 5 bases, J lost 8 bases, and 12 bases stayed unmatched. CDR1 is SEHNR, CDR2 FQNEAQ, per germline (reference sequence). Here the CDR3 reads CASSRRQGKGDEQFF. CDR3 in DNA: TGTGCCAGCAGCCGACGACAGGGAAAAGGGGATGAGCAGTTCTTC.

The genes are TRBV4-3 and TRBJ2-7, with 10 bases lining up with TRBD1. There are 15 residues in the CDR3. J was trimmed by 5 bases and V by 0 bases; bases with no gene match: 4. CDR1 and CDR2 from the germline V gene are LGHNA and YSLEER. The CDR3 region has the DNA TGCGCCAGCAGCCAAGATTCCGGGACAGGGGACGAGCAGTACTTC. Protein sequence: CASSQDSGTGDEQYF.